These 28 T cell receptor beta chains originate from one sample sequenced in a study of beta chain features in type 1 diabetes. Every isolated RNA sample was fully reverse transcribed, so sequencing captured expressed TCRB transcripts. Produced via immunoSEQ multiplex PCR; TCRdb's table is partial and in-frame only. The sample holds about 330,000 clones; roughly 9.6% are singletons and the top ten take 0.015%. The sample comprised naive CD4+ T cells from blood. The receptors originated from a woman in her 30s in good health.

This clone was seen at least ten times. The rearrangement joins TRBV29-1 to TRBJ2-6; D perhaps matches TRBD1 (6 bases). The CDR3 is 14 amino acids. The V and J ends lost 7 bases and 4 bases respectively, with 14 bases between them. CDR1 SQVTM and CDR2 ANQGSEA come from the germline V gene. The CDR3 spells CSALTGSGANVLTF. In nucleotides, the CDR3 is TGCAGCGCCCTGACAGGATCCGGGGCCAACGTCCTGACTTTC. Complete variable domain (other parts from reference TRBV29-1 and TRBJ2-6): SAVISQKPSRDICQRGTSLTIQCQVDSQVTMMFWYRQQPGQSLTLIATANQGSEATYESGFVIDKFPISRPNLTFSTLTVSNMSPEDSSIYLCSALTGSGANVLTFGAGSRLTVL.

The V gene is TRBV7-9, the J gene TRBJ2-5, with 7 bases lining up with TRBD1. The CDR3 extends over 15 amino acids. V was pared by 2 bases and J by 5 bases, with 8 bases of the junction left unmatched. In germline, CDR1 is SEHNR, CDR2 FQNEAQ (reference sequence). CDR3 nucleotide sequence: TGTGCCAGCAGCTTACGGCCTGACAGGGTTGAGACCCAGTACTTC. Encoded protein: CASSLRPDRVETQYF.

CDR3 in amino acids: CASRDGGIAGLDEQFF. DNA of the CDR3: TGTGCCAGTAGGGACGGCGGGATAGCGGGATTGGATGAGCAGTTCTTC. This chain connects TRBV19 to TRBJ2-1; 8 bases are shared with TRBD2. The CDR3 has 16 residues. Germline V gene data show CDR1 as LNHDA and CDR2 as SQIVND (reference sequence). Trimming took 6 bases from V and 8 from J; bases not matched to a gene: 15.

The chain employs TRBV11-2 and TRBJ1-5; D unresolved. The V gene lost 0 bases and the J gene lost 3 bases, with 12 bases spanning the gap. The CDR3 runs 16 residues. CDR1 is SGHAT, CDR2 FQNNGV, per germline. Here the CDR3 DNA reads TGTGCCAGCAGCTTAGAGCCTCCAGGATACAATCAGCCCCAGCATTTT. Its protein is CASSLEPPGYNQPQHF.

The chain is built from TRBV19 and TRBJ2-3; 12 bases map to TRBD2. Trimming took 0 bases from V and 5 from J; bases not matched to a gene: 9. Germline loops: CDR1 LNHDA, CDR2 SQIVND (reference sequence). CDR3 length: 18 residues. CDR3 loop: CASSIDGGRLAGEDTQYF. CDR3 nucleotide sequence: TGTGCCAGTAGTATAGATGGAGGAAGACTAGCGGGAGAAGATACGCAGTATTTT.

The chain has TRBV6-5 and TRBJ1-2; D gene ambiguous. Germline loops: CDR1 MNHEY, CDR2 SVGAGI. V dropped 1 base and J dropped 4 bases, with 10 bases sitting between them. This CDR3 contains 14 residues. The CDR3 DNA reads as TGTGCCAGCAGTTACTGGTCGATCAGCTATGGCTACACCTTC. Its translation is CASSYWSISYGYTF.

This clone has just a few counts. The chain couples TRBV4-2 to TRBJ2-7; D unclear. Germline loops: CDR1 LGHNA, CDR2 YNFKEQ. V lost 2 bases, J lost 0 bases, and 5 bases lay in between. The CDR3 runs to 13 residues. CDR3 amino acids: CASSQLLSYEQYF. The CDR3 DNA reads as TGTGCCAGCAGCCAACTCCTCTCCTACGAGCAGTACTTC.

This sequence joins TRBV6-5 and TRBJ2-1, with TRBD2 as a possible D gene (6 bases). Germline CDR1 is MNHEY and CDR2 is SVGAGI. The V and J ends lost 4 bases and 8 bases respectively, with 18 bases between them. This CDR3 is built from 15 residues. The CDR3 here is CASSSHRLGSHEQFF. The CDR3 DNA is TGTGCCAGCAGTTCCCACCGACTAGGGTCCCATGAGCAGTTCTTC.

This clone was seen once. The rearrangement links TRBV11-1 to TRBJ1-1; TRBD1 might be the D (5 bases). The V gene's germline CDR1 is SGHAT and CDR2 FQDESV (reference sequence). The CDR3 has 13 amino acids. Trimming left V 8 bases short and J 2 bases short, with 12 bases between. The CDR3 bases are TGTGCCAGCGGGCCACAGGTAAACACTGAAGCTTTCTTT. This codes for CASGPQVNTEAFF.

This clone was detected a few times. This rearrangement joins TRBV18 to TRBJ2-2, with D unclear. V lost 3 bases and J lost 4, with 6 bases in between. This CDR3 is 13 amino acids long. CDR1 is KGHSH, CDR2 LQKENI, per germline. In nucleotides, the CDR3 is TGTGCCAGCTCACCCGTCTCCACCGGGGAGCTGTTTTTT. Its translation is CASSPVSTGELFF.

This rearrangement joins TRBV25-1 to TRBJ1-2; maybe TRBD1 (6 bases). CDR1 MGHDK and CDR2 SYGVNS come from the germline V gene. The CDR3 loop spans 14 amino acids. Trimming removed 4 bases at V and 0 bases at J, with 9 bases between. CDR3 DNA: TGTGCCAGCAGTGCCAGGGGAGCTAACTATGGCTACACCTTC. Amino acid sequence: CASSARGANYGYTF.

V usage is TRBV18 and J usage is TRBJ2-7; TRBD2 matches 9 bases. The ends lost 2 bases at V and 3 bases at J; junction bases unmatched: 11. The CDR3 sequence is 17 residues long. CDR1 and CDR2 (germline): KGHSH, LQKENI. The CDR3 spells CASSPFPLAGAVYEQYF. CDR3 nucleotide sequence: TGTGCCAGCTCACCATTTCCGTTAGCGGGAGCTGTCTACGAGCAGTACTTC.

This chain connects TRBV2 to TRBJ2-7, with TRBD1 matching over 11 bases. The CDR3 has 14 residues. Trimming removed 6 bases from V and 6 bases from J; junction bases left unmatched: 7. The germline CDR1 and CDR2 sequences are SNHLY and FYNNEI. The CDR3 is CASRGGQGVVEQYF. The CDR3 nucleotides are TGTGCCAGCAGAGGGGGACAGGGGGTGGTCGAGCAGTACTTC.

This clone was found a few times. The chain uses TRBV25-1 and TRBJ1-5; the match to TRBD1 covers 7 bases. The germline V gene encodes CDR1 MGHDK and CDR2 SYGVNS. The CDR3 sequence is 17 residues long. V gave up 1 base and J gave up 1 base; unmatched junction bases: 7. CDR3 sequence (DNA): TGTGCCAGCAGTGAATTAGAAGACAGGGTAAGCAATCAGCCCCAGCATTTT. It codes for CASSELEDRVSNQPQHF.

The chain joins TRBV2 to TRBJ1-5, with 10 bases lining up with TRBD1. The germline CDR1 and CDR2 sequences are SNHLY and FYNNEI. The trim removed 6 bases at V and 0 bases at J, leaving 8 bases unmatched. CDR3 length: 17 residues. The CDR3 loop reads CASRAGTGANSNQPQHF. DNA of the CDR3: TGTGCCAGCAGAGCCGGGACAGGGGCCAATAGCAATCAGCCCCAGCATTTT. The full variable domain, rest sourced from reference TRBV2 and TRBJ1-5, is EPEVTQTPSHQVTQMGQEVILRCVPISNHLYFYWYRQILGQKVEFLVSFYNNEISEKSEIFDDQFSVERPDGSNFTLKIRSTKLEDSAMYFCASRAGTGANSNQPQHFGDGTRLSIL.

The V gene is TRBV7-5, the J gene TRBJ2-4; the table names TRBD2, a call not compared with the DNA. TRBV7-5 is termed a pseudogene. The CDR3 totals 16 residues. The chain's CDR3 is CARSLARPSFENIQYF. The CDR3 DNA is TGTGCCAGAAGCTTAGCTCGCCCTAGCTTTGAAAACATTCAGTACTTC.

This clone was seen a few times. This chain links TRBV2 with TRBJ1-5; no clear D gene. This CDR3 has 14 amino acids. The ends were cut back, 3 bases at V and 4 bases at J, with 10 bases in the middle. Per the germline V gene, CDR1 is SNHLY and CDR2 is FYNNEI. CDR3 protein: CASSDSSPNQPQHF. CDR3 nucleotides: TGTGCCAGCAGTGACTCTAGCCCGAATCAGCCCCAGCATTTT.

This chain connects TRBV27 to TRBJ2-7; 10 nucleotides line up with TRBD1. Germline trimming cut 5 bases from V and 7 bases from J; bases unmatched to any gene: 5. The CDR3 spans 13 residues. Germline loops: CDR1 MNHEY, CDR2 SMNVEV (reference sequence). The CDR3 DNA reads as TGTGCCAGCAGTGAGTGGACAGGGGGGGAGCAGTACTTC. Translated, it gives CASSEWTGGEQYF.

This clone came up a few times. The CDR3 loop reads CASSYQSGSDQPQHF. The CDR3 DNA reads as TGTGCCAGCAGTTACCAGTCAGGGTCGGATCAGCCCCAGCATTTT. This rearrangement joins TRBV6-5 to TRBJ1-5; D might be TRBD1 (5 bases). Germline V lookup: CDR1 MNHEY, CDR2 SVGAGI. V was shortened by 2 bases and J by 5 bases, with 13 bases between the two germline ends. CDR3 length: 15 amino acids.

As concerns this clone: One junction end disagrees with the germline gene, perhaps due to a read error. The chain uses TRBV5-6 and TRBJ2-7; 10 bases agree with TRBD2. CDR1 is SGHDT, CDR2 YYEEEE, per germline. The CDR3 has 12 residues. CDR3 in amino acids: CASTLVGTSEYF. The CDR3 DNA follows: TGTGCCAGCACCTTGGTAGGGACTAGCGAGTACTTC. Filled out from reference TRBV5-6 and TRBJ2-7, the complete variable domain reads DAGVTQSPTHLIKTRGQQVTLRCSPKSGHDTVSWYQQALGQGPQFIFQYYEEEERQRGNFPDRFSGHQFPNYSSELNVNALLLGDSALYLCASTLVGTSEYFGPGTRLTVT.

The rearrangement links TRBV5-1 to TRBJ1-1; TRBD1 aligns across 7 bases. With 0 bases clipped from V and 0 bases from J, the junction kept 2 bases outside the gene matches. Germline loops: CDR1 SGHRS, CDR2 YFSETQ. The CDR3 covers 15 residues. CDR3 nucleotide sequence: TGCGCCAGCAGCTTGGCCGGGACAGTGAACACTGAAGCTTTCTTT. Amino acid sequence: CASSLAGTVNTEAFF. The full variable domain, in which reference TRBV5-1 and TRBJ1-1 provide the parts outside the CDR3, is KAGVTQTPRYLIKTRGQQVTLSCSPISGHRSVSWYQQTPGQGLQFLFEYFSETQRNKGNFPGRFSGRQFSNSRSEMNVSTLELGDSALYLCASSLAGTVNTEAFFGQGTRLTVV.

The CDR3 bases are TGTGCCAGCAGTATACGGGGACTAGCGAACAATGAGCAGTTCTTC. It specifies CASSIRGLANNEQFF. The chain links TRBV2 to TRBJ2-1; 10 bases fit TRBD2. The CDR3 is made up of 15 amino acids. Germline V gene data show CDR1 as SNHLY and CDR2 as FYNNEI. Trimming took 5 bases from V and 5 from J; bases not matched to a gene: 6.

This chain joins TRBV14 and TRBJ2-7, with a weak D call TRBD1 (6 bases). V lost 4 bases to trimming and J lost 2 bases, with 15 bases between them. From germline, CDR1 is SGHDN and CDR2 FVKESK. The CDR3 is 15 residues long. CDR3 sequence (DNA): TGTGCCAGCAGCCTTGGACAGAGCCCCACCTACGAGCAGTACTTC. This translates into CASSLGQSPTYEQYF.

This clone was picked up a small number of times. CDR3 sequence: CASSLATSRTYEQYF. DNA of the CDR3: TGTGCCAGCAGCTTAGCGACTAGCAGGACCTACGAGCAGTACTTC. The V and J genes are TRBV7-2 and TRBJ2-5, with 7 bases lining up with TRBD2. The J call may be in error: the DNA end matches TRBJ2-7 better. The CDR3 length is 15 residues. Germline CDR1 SGHTA, CDR2 FQGNSA.

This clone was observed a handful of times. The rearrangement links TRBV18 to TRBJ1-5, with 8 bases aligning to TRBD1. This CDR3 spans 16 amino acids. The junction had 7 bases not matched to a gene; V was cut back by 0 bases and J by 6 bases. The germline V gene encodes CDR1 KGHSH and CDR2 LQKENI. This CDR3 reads CASSPPGTGGSQPQHF. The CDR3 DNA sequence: TGTGCCAGCTCACCACCAGGGACAGGAGGGAGTCAGCCCCAGCATTTT.

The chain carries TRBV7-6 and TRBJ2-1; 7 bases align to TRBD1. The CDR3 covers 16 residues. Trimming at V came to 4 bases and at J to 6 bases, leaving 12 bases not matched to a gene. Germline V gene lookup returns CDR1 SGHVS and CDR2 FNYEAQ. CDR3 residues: CASSSTGQVVLNEQFF. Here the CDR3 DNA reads TGTGCCAGCAGCTCGACAGGGCAGGTGGTTCTCAATGAGCAGTTCTTC.

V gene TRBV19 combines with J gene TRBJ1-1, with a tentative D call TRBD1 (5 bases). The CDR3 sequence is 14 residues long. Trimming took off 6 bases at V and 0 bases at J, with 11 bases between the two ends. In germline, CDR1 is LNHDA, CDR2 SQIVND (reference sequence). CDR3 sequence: CASSQTAVNTEAFF. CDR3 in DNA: TGTGCCAGTAGCCAGACAGCCGTGAACACTGAAGCTTTCTTT. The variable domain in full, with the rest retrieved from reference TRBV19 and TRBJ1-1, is DGGITQSPKYLFRKEGQNVTLSCEQNLNHDAMYWYRQDPGQGLRLIYYSQIVNDFQKGDIAEGYSVSREKKESFPLTVTSAQKNPTAFYLCASSQTAVNTEAFFGQGTRLTVV.

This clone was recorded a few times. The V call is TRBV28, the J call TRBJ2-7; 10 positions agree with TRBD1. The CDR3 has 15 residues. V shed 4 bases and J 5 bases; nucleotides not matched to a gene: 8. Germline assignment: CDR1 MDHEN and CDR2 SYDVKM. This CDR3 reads CASSSSGTGVHEQYF. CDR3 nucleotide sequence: TGTGCCAGCAGTTCATCCGGGACAGGGGTACACGAGCAGTACTTC.